This TCR beta chain originates from a study of blood T cell repertoires in COVID-19. As for the study in general: Italy, Spain and the United States were the sources of the convalescent and acute COVID-19 samples. The analysed material was cDNA or gDNA that came from T cells, B-cell-depleted T cells, or PBMCs.

Sequenced by immunoSEQ multiplex PCR; TCRdb stores in-frame clones only, minus some. The sample contains 30,000 to 40,000 clones, about 90% of which appear only once. The clonotype comes from a man aged 60 to 69 with active COVID-19. Sequencing used peripheral blood.

The CDR3, as DNA: TGTGCCAGCAGTGAGACAGTGAACACTGAAGCTTTCTTT. This encodes CASSETVNTEAFF. The V and J genes are TRBV6-1 and TRBJ1-1; TRBD1 might be the D (5 bases). CDR3 length: 13 residues. V lost 3 bases and J lost 0, with 5 bases in between. Germline assignment: CDR1 MNHNS and CDR2 SASEGT.